Reported below is one T cell receptor (beta chain). Its antigen is not known. Here immunoSEQ multiplex PCR was the method, and the copy in TCRdb shows in-frame clones only, minus some. The sample yields approximately 72,000 clones, roughly 82% seen once. These data originate in a study of OX40 agonist ivuxolimab in advanced cancers. The CDR3 is 18 residues long. Germline-derived CDR1 and CDR2 are SGHTA and FQGNSA. The J segment lost 3 bases and the V segment lost 5 bases, leaving 15 bases of the junction unmatched. Study conclusions and caveats: Average numbers of expanded clones were greater in CD8+ T cells than in CD4+. CD4+ and CD8+ blood T cells expanded clonally by week 6 at 0.1 to 3.0 mg/kg.

The material sequenced was CD4+ or CD8+ T cells sorted from blood, taken in a trial of the OX40 agonist ivuxolimab. This clonotype was obtained from an adult with an advanced solid tumor such as melanoma, head and neck, liver or kidney cancer. The chain links TRBV7-2 to TRBJ2-3, with 9 bases fitting TRBD2. Here the CDR3 DNA reads TGTGCCAGCAGCCCCCGGAGGAGGCGGGAGGGCCAAACAGATACGCAGTATTTT. Translated: CASSPRRRREGQTDTQYF.